One sample yielded the 14 T cell receptor beta chains listed below, sequenced in a study of T cell responses to AZD1222 COVID-19 vaccine. The data were produced by immunoSEQ multiplex PCR, yet TCRdb's version contains in-frame clones alone and is incomplete. This table holds 140,000 to 150,000 clones, 90% to 95% found once. The specimen comprised peripheral blood, sampled on day 0 of AZD1222 vaccination. Every receptor here comes from an adult in good health.

The rearrangement links TRBV7-9 to TRBJ2-7; 9 bases are a match to TRBD2. The CDR3 extends over 14 amino acids. V lost 3 bases to trimming and J lost 7 bases; unmatched junction nucleotides: 7. CDR1 is SEHNR, CDR2 FQNEAQ, per germline (reference sequence). The CDR3 bases are TGTGCCAGCAGCTTGGCCGGGACTAGCATAGAGCAGTACTTC. Translation gives CASSLAGTSIEQYF.

V gene TRBV6-2 or TRBV6-3 combines with J gene TRBJ2-2; a possible D gene is TRBD1 (7 bases). V was pared by 5 bases and J by 3 bases, with 13 bases between. CDR1 and CDR2 (germline): MNHEY, SVGEGT. This CDR3 is built from 15 residues. The CDR3 nucleotides read TGTGCCAGCAGTAGGGGGGACAGTTACACCGGGGAGCTGTTTTTT. Translating gives CASSRGDSYTGELFF.

The chain uses TRBV5-6 and TRBJ2-2, with a tentative D call TRBD1 (5 bases). From germline, CDR1 is SGHDT and CDR2 YYEEEE. The CDR3 loop spans 15 amino acids. V dropped 1 base and J dropped 5 bases, with 12 bases sitting between them. CDR3 residues: CASSLQLPGTGELFF. The CDR3 DNA follows: TGTGCCAGCAGCTTGCAGCTTCCAGGGACCGGGGAGCTGTTTTTT.

This rearrangement joins TRBV19 to TRBJ1-3; D is uncertain. Trimming left V 6 bases short and J 3 bases short, with 12 bases between. From germline, CDR1 is LNHDA and CDR2 SQIVND (reference sequence). There are 14 residues in the CDR3. DNA for the CDR3: TGTGCCAGTAGAGGCCAGGCTCTTGGAAACACCATATATTTT. This codes for CASRGQALGNTIYF.

This rearrangement joins TRBV6-1 to TRBJ1-5, with a possible D match to TRBD1 (6 bases). CDR1 and CDR2 from the germline V gene are MNHNS and SASEGT. V gave up 3 bases and J gave up 10 bases, with 19 bases separating them. The CDR3 sequence is 15 residues long. The CDR3 DNA reads TGTGCCAGCAGTGAGTCGCAGGGGCCTTTTTTTCCCCAGCATTTT. Protein: CASSESQGPFFPQHF.

The count of this clone is one. The CDR3 DNA reads TGTGCCAGCAGTTTCCGAACAGGGCCGGGGACCTACGAGCAGTACTTC. Amino acid sequence: CASSFRTGPGTYEQYF. The chain recombines TRBV27 with TRBJ2-7; TRBD1 is a possible D gene (6 bases). From germline, CDR1 is MNHEY and CDR2 SMNVEV (reference sequence). The CDR3 is made up of 16 amino acids. V gave up 3 bases and J gave up 2 bases, with 17 bases separating them.

V is TRBV5-5 and J is TRBJ2-1; D gene ambiguous. The CDR3 is 16 amino acids. With 0 bases removed from V and 2 bases from J, the gap between germline ends came to 12 bases. Germline loops: CDR1 SGHKS, CDR2 YYEKEE (reference sequence). The chain's CDR3 is CASSLEPSPTYNEQFF. The CDR3 nucleotides read TGTGCCAGCAGCTTGGAGCCTAGTCCCACCTACAATGAGCAGTTCTTC.

The gene calls are TRBV19 and TRBJ1-5; D not certain. The germline V gene encodes CDR1 LNHDA and CDR2 SQIVND (reference sequence). The CDR3 extends over 14 amino acids. The V and J ends lost 5 bases and 2 bases respectively, with 10 bases between them. CDR3 nucleotides: TGTGCCAGTAGTTTAGGCAACGGCAATCAGCCCCAGCATTTT. It codes for CASSLGNGNQPQHF.

This sequence joins TRBV5-8 and TRBJ1-2, with D possibly being TRBD1 (5 bases). The germline V gene has CDR1 SGHTS and CDR2 YDEGEE. Trimming left V 3 bases short and J 4 bases short, with 10 bases between. The CDR3 runs 13 residues. The CDR3 region is CASSWGRSYGYTF. CDR3 DNA sequence: TGTGCCAGCAGCTGGGGACGGAGCTATGGCTACACCTTC.

This clone showed up many times. The chain carries TRBV6-6 and TRBJ2-2; 10 positions agree with TRBD1. J gave up 4 bases and V 5 bases, and 7 bases lay outside the gene matches. The CDR3 extends over 16 amino acids. The germline V gene encodes CDR1 MNHNY and CDR2 SVGAGI (reference sequence). The CDR3 here is CASSATGGAGTGELFF. CDR3 coding DNA: TGTGCCAGCAGTGCGACAGGGGGCGCGGGCACCGGGGAGCTGTTTTTT.

CDR3 sequence: CSGARDRATDEQFF. The CDR3 nucleotides are TGCAGCGGAGCCCGGGACAGGGCGACGGATGAGCAGTTCTTC. This chain connects TRBV29-1 to TRBJ2-1; the match to TRBD1 covers 9 bases. CDR3 size: 14 residues. V lost 7 bases and J lost 8; bases outside the gene matches: 12. The germline V gene has CDR1 SQVTM and CDR2 ANQGSEA.

This clone appeared once. The chain couples TRBV2 to TRBJ1-1; 9 positions agree with TRBD1. CDR1 is SNHLY and CDR2 is FYNNEI in the germline V gene. The V gene end was trimmed by 6 bases and the J gene end by 11 bases; junction bases not matched to a gene: 16. This CDR3 has 15 residues. DNA of the CDR3: TGTGCCAGCAGCCTCCGGGACAGGGTCTCAAGAGGGGCTTTCTTT. Amino acid sequence: CASSLRDRVSRGAFF.

The chain combines TRBV27 with TRBJ1-4; 8 nucleotides agree with TRBD1. Trimming at V came to 2 bases and at J to 8 bases, leaving 10 bases not matched to a gene. The CDR3 runs to 16 residues. Germline V CDR1 and CDR2: MNHEY, SMNVEV (reference sequence). DNA for the CDR3: TGTGCCAGCAGTTTAAGGGTCCCTCAGGGGGCCGAAAAACTGTTTTTT. The encoded protein is CASSLRVPQGAEKLFF. Drawing the rest from reference TRBV27 and TRBJ1-4, the complete variable domain is EAQVTQNPRYLITVTGKKLTVTCSQNMNHEYMSWYRQDPGLGLRQIYYSMNVEVTDKGDVPEGYKVSRKEKRNFPLILESPSPNQTSLYFCASSLRVPQGAEKLFFGSGTQLSVL.

V usage is TRBV28 and J usage is TRBJ2-1; 11 positions match TRBD1. The V segment lost 5 bases and the J segment 5 bases; nucleotides outside the gene matches: 5. CDR3 length equals 15 residues. Germline lookup yields CDR1 MDHEN and CDR2 SYDVKM. CDR3 in DNA: TGTGCCAGCAGTCCCGGGACAGGGGGTAACAATGAGCAGTTCTTC. Its translation is CASSPGTGGNNEQFF.